This T cell receptor beta chain is drawn from a study of blood T cell repertoires in COVID-19. Across the study: The samples span acute and convalescent COVID-19 from the United States, Italy and Spain. Sources were T cells, B-cell-depleted T cells, or PBMCs; the material itself was cDNA or gDNA.

The germline CDR1 and CDR2 sequences are KGHDR and SFDVKD. CDR3 length: 17 residues. Trimming at V came to 4 bases and at J to 10 bases, leaving 16 bases not matched to a gene. TCRdb's copy holds only in-frame clones and misses some; the assay was immunoSEQ multiplex PCR. There are tens of thousands of clones in the sample; 70% to 75% occur only once, and over 20% lies in the top ten. The specimen was peripheral blood. This TCR derives from a man aged 55 to 70 with acute or convalescent COVID-19. The rearrangement joins TRBV24-1 to TRBJ2-1, with TRBD2 matching over 9 bases. CDR3 nucleotide sequence: TGTGCCACCAGTGACCTGCCTTCAGGCGGGAGGGGATTCGAGCAGTTCTTC. Translated, it gives CATSDLPSGGRGFEQFF.